This TCR beta chain was recovered during a study of beta chain features in type 1 diabetes. The CDR3 is 14 amino acids. CDR1 and CDR2 from the germline V gene are SGHTA and FQGNSA. Trimming took 3 bases from V and 3 from J, leaving 8 bases between them. A single heparinised draw of approximately 0.11 L on average was taken per donor. Sorting based on CD45RO/CCR7/CD25/CD127/CD95/CD27 separated CD4+ naive, central memory, regulatory and stem cell-like memory cells. Sequencing targeted expressed TCRB transcripts, as all isolated RNA had been reverse transcribed. Some clones are missing from TCRdb's copy, which holds only in-frame ones; the method was immunoSEQ multiplex PCR. The table includes about 150,000 clones, over 9.5% detected once. Study results and caveats: Any HLA type influence on TCRB rearrangement was left unresolved here.

Points on this clone: The target antigen is unknown.

Sequencing was performed on naive CD4+ T cells from blood. V gene TRBV7-2 combines with J gene TRBJ2-2; a weak D match, TRBD2 (5 bases). The sequence was obtained from a man between 18 and 35 years old in good health. DNA for the CDR3: TGTGCCAGCAGCTTCGAGCGGTACACCGGGGAGCTGTTTTTT. It is translated as CASSFERYTGELFF.